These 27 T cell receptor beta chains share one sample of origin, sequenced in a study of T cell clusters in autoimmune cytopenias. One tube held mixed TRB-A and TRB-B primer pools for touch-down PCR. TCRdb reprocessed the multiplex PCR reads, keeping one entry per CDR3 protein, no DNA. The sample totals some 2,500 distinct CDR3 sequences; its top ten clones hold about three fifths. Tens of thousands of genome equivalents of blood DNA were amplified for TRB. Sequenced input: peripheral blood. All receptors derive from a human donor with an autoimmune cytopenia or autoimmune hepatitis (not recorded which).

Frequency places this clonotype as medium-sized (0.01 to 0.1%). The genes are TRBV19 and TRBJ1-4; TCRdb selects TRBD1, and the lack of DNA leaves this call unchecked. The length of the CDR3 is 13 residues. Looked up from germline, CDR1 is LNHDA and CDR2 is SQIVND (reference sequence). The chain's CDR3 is CATGQGHNEKLFF.

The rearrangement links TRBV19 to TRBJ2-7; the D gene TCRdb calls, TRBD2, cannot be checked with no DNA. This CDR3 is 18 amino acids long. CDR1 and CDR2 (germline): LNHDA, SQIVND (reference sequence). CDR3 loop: CASSTGLAGGNRFYEQYF. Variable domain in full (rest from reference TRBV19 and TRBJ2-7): DGGITQSPKYLFRKEGQNVTLSCEQNLNHDAMYWYRQDPGQGLRLIYYSQIVNDFQKGDIAEGYSVSREKKESFPLTVTSAQKNPTAFYLCASSTGLAGGNRFYEQYFGPGTRLTVT.

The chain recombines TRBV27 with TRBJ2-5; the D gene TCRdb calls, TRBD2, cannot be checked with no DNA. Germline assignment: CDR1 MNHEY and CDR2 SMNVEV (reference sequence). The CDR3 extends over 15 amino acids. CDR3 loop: CASRPRSGSGETQYF.

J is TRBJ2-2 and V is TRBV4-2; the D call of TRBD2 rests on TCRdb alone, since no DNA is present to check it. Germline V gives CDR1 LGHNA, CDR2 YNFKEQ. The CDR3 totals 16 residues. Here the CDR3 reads CASSQGLAGLTGELFF.

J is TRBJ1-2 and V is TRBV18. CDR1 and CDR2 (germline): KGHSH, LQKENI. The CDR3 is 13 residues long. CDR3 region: CASSPRTDYGYTF.

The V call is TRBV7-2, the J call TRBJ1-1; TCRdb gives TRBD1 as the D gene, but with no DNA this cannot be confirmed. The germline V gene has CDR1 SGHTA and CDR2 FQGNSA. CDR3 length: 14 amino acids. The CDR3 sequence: CASSPRQGHTEAFF.

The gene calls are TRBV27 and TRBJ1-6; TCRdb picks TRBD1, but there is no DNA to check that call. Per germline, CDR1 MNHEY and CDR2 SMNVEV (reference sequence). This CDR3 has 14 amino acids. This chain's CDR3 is CASSLRQGGSPLHF.

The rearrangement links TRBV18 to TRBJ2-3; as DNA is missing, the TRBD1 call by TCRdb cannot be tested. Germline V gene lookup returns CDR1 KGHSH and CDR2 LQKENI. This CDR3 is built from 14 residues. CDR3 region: CASSTGTGVDTQYF. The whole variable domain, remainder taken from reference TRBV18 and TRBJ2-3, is NAGVMQNPRHLVRRRGQEARLRCSPMKGHSHVYWYRQLPEEGLKFMVYLQKENIIDESGMPKERFSAEFPKEGPSILRIQQVVRGDSAAYFCASSTGTGVDTQYFGPGTRLTVL.

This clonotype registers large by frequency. CDR3 amino acids: CASSSPTRYEQYF. The V call is TRBV19, the J call TRBJ2-7. Germline V lookup: CDR1 LNHDA, CDR2 SQIVND (reference sequence). The CDR3 runs 13 residues.

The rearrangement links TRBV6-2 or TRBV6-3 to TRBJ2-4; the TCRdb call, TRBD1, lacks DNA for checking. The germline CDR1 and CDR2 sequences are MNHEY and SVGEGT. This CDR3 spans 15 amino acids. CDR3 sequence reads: CASGRQGLAKNIQYF.

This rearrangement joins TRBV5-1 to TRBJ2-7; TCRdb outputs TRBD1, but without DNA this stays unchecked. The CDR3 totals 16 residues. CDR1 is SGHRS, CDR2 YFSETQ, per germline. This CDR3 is CASSLVQGSYAYEQYF.

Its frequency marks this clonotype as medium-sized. CDR3 in amino acids: CASTRGVNYEQYF. The chain couples TRBV19 to TRBJ2-7; the TCRdb call, TRBD1, lacks DNA for checking. CDR1 and CDR2 (germline): LNHDA, SQIVND (reference sequence). There are 13 residues in the CDR3.

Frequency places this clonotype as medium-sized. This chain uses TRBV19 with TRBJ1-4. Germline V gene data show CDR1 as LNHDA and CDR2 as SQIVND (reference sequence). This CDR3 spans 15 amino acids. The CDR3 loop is CASSRKSRMDEKLFF.

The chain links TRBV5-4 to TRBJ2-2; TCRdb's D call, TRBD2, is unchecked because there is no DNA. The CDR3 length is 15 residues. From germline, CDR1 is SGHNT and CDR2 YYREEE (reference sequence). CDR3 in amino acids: CASSLPSDHPGELFF.

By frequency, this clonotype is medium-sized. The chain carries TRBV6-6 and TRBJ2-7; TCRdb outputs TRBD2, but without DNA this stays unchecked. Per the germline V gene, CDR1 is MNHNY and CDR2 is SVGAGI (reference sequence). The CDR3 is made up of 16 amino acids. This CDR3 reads CASSYSPPGTNLEQYF.

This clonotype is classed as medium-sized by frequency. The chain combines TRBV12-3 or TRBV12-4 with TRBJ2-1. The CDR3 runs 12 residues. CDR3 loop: CASSFMSNEQFF.

CDR3 in amino acids: CASRYRPGGDEQYF. The V call is TRBV19, the J call TRBJ2-7; TCRdb's D call of TRBD1 is untestable without DNA. Germline lookup yields CDR1 LNHDA and CDR2 SQIVND (reference sequence). There are 14 residues in the CDR3.

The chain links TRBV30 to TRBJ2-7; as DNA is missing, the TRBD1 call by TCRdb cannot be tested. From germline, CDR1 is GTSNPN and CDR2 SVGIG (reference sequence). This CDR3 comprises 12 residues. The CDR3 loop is CAWKHRWNEQYF.

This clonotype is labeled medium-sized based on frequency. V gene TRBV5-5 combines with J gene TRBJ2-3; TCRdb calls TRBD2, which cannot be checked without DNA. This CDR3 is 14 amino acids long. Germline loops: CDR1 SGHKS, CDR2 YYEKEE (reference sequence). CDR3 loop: CASSFSGRGDTQYF. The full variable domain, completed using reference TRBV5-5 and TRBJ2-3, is DAGVTQSPTHLIKTRGQQVTLRCSPISGHKSVSWYQQVLGQGPQFIFQYYEKEERGRGNFPDRFSARQFPNYSSELNVNALLLGDSALYLCASSFSGRGDTQYFGPGTRLTVL.

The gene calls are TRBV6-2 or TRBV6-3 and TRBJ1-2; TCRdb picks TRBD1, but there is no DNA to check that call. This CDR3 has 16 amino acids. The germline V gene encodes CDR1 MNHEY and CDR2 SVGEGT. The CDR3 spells CASSYGTGSPNYGYTF.

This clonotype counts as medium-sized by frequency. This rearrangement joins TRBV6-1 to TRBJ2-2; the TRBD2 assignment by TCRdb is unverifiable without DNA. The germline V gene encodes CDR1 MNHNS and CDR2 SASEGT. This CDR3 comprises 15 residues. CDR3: CASSHTRRSTGELFF.

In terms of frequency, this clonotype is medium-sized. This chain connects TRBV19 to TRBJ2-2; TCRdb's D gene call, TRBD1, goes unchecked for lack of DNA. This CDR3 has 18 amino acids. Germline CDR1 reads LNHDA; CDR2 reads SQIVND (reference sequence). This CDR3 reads CATTGTGYLLWNTGELFF.

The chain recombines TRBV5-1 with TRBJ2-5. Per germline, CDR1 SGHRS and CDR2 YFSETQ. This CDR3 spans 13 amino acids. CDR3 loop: CASSSVHGRTQYF.

The CDR3 sequence: CASSAQTGYTEAFF. This chain uses TRBV6-1 with TRBJ1-1; checking the TCRdb D call of TRBD1 is not possible without DNA. The CDR3 totals 14 residues. CDR1 is MNHNS, CDR2 SASEGT, per germline.

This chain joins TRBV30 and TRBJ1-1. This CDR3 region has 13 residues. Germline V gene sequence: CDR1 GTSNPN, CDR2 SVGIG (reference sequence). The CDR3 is CAWSSSVYTEAFF.

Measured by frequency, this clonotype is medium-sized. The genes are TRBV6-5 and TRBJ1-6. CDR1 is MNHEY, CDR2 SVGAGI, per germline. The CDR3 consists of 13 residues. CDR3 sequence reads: CAKGGAYNSPLHF.

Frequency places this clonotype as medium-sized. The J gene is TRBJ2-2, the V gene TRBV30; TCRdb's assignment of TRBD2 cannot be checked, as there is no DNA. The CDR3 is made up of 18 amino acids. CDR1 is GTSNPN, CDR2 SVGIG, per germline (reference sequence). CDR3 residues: CACDELAVWQGGHGELFF.